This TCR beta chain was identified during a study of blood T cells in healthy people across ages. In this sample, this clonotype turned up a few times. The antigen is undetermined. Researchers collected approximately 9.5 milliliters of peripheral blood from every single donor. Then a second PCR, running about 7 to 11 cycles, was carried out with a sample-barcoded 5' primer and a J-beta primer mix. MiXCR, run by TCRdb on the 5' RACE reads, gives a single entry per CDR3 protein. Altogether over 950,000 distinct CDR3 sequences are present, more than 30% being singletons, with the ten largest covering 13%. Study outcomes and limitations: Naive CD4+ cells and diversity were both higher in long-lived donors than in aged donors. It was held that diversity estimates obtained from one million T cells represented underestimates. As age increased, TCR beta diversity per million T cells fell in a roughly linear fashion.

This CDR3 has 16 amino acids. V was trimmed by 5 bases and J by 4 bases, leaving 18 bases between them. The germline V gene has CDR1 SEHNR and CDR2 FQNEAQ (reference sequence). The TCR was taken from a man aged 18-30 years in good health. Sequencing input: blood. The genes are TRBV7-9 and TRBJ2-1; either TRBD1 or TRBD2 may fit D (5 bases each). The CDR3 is CASSQMGPTSYNEQFF. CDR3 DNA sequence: TGTGCCAGCAGCCAAATGGGACCGACGAGTTACAATGAGCAGTTCTTC.